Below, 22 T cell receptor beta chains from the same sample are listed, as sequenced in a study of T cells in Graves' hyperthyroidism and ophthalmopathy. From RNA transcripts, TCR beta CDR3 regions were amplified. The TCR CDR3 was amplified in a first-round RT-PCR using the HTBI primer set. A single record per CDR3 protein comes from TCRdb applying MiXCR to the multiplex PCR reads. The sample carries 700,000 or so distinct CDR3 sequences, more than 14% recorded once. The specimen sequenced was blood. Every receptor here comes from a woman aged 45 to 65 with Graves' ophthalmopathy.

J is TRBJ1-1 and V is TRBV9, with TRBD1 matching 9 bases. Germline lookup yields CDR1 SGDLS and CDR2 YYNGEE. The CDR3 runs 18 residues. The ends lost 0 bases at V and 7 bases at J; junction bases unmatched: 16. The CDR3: CASSVDPGTGYLWGEAFF. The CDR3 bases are TGTGCCAGCAGCGTAGACCCGGGGACAGGGTACCTTTGGGGTGAAGCTTTCTTT.

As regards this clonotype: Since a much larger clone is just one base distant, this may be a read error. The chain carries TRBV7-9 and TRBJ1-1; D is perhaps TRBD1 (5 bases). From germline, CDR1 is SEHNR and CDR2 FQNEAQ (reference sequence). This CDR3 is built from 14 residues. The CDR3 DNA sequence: TGTGTCAGCAGCTTCGATTGGGGCGAGGGTGAAGCTTTCTTT. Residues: CVSSFDWGEGEAFF.

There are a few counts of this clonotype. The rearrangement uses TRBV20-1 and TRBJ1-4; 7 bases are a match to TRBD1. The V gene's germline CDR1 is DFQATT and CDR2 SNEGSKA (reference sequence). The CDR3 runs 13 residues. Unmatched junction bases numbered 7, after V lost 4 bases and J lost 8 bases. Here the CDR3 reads CSAKTGSWEKLFF. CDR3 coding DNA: TGCAGTGCTAAGACAGGGAGTTGGGAAAAACTGTTTTTT.

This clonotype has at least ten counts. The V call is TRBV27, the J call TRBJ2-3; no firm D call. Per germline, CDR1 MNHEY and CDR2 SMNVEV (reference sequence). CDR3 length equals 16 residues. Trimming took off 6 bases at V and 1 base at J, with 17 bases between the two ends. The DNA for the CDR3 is TGTGCCAGCAGACCTTCCCGATCCTTGGGCACAGATACGCAGTATTTT. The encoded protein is CASRPSRSLGTDTQYF.

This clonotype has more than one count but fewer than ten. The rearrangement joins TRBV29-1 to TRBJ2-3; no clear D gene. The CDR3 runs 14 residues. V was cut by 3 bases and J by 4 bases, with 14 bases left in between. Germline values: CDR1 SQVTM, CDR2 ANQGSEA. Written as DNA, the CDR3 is TGCAGCGTTGACCTTTCCCCTACCCCAGATACGCAGTATTTT. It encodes CSVDLSPTPDTQYF.

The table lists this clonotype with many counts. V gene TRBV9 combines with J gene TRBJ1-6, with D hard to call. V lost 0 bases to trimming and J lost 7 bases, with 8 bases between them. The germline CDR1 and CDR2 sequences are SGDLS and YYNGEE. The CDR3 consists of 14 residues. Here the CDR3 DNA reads TGTGCCAGCAGCGTAGACACGCGGAATTCACCCCTCCACTTT. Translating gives CASSVDTRNSPLHF.

CDR3 in DNA: TGTGCCAGCAGCCATCGGACTAGCGGCTCCACCGGGGAGCTGTTTTTT. Protein sequence: CASSHRTSGSTGELFF. The V call is TRBV7-9, the J call TRBJ2-2; TRBD2 aligns across 10 bases. Trimming took 5 bases from V and 4 from J; bases not matched to a gene: 7. CDR1 and CDR2 from the germline V gene are SEHNR and FQNEAQ (reference sequence). CDR3 length: 16 amino acids.

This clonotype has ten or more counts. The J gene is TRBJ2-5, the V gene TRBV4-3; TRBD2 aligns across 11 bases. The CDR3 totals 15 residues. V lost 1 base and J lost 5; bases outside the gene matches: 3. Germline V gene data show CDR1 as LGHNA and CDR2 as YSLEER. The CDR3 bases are TGCGCCAGCAGCCAAGGACTAGCGGGACGGGAGACCCAGTACTTC. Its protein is CASSQGLAGRETQYF.

The CDR3 nucleotides are TGTGCCAGCAGCCCCGCCTGGGGGTCAGCTGGAAACACCATATATTTT. This encodes CASSPAWGSAGNTIYF. This rearrangement joins TRBV12-3 or TRBV12-4 to TRBJ1-3, with a tentative D call TRBD1 (5 bases). This CDR3 contains 16 residues. The V end lost 6 bases, the J end lost 2 bases, and 17 bases lay between the germline ends.

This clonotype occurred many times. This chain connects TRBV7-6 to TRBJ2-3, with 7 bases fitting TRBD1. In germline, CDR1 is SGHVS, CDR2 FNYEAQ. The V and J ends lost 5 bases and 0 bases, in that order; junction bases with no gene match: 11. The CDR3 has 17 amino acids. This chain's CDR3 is CASSRKWDSSSTDTQYF. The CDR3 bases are TGTGCCAGCAGCCGTAAATGGGACAGTTCTAGCACAGATACGCAGTATTTT.

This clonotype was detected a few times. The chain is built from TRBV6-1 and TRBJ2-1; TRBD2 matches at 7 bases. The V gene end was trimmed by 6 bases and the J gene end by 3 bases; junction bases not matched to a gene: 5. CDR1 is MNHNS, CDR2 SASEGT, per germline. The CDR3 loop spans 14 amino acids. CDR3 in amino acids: CASSILADYNEQFF. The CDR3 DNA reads TGTGCCAGCAGCATCCTAGCGGACTACAATGAGCAGTTCTTC.

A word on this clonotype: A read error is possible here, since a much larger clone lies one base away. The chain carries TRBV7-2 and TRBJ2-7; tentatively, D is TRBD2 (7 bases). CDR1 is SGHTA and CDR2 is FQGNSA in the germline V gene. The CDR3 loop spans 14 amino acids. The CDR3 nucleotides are TGTGCCAGCAGCCCCTCGGCGGGGGCCTACAAGCAGTACTTC. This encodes CASSPSAGAYKQYF.

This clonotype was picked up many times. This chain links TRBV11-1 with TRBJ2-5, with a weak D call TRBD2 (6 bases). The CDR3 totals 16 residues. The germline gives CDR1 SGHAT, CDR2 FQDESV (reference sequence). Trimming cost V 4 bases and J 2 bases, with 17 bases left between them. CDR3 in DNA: TGTGCCAGCAGCTCCAATAGCGGTGGATTTCAAGAGACCCAGTACTTC. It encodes CASSSNSGGFQETQYF.

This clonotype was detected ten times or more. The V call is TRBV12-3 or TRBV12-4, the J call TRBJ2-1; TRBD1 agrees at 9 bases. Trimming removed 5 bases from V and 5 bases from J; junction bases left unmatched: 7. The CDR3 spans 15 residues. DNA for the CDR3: TGTGCCAGCAGTCACGGCCGGACAGGGGACAATGAGCAGTTCTTC. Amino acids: CASSHGRTGDNEQFF.

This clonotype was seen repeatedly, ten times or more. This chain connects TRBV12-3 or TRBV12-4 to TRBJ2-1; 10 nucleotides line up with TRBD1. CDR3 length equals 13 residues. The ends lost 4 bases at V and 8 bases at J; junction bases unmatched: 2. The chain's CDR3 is CASSWTGGDEQFF. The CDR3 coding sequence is TGTGCCAGCAGTTGGACAGGGGGGGATGAGCAGTTCTTC.

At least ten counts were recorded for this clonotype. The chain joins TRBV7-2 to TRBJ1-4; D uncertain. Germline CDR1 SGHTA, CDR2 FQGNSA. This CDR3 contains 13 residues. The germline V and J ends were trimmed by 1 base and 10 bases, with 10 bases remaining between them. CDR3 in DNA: TGTGCCAGCAGCTTAGGAAAAGGGTCAAAACTGTTTTTT. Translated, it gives CASSLGKGSKLFF.

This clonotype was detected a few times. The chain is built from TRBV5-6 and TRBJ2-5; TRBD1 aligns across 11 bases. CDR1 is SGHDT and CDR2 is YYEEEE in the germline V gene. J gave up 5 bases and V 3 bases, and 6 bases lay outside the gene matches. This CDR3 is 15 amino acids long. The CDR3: CASSWTGGAWETQYF. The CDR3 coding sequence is TGTGCCAGCAGCTGGACAGGGGGCGCATGGGAGACCCAGTACTTC.

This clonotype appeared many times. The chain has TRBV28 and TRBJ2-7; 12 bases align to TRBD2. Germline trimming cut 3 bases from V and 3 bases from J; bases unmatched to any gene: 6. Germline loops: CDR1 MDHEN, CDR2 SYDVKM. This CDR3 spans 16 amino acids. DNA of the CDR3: TGTGCCAGCAGTTTTATAGGACTAGCGGGAATCTACGAGCAGTACTTC. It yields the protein CASSFIGLAGIYEQYF. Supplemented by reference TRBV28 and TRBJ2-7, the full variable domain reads DVKVTQSSRYLVKRTGEKVFLECVQDMDHENMFWYRQDPGLGLRLIYFSYDVKMKEKGDIPEGYSVSREKKERFSLILESASTNQTSMYLCASSFIGLAGIYEQYFGPGTRLTVT.

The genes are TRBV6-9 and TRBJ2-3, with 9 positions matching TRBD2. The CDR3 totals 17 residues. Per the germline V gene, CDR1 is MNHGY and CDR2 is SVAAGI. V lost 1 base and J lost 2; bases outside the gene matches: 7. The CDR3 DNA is TGTGCCAGCAGTTATTGGACCCTAGCGGGAAACACAGATACGCAGTATTTT. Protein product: CASSYWTLAGNTDTQYF.

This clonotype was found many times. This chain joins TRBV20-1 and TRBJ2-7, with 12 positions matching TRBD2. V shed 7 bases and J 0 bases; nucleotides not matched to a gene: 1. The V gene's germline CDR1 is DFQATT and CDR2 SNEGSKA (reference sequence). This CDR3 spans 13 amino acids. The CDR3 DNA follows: TGCAGTGGACTAGCGGGAGTCTCCTACGAGCAGTACTTC. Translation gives CSGLAGVSYEQYF.

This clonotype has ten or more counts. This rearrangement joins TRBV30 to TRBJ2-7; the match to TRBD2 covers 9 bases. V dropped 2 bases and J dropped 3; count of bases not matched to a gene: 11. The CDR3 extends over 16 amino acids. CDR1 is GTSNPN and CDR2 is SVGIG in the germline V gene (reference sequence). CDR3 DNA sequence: TGTGCCTGGAGTACCGGACTAGCGCGACGACGCTACGAGCAGTACTTC. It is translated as CAWSTGLARRRYEQYF.

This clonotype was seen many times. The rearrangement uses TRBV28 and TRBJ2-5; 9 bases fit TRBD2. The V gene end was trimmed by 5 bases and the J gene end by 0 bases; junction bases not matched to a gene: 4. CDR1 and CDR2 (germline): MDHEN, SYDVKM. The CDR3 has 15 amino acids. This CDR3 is CASSPAGGYQETQYF. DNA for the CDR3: TGTGCCAGCAGTCCAGCGGGGGGATACCAAGAGACCCAGTACTTC. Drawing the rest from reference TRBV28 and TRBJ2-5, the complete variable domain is DVKVTQSSRYLVKRTGEKVFLECVQDMDHENMFWYRQDPGLGLRLIYFSYDVKMKEKGDIPEGYSVSREKKERFSLILESASTNQTSMYLCASSPAGGYQETQYFGPGTRLLVL.